This T cell receptor beta chain is from a study of cytomegalovirus exposure and HLA in healthy donors. Sampled while nominally healthy, donors likely had unrecorded immune exposures. General study points: As a later analysis showed, a missense DCLRE1C variant was linked to trimming of TCR beta V- and J-genes. Presence/absence analyses assumed roughly uniform sequencing depth across donors, which may not hold.

On this clone: The antigen remains unidentified.

With 60 Vbeta and 13 Jbeta primers, the PCR was carried out. The assay was immunoSEQ multiplex PCR, and TCRdb's table has in-frame clones only and misses some. The table shows 70,000 to 80,000 clones, with roughly 78% occurring only once. Germline V gene sequence: CDR1 SGHVS, CDR2 FQNEAQ. The CDR3 is 21 amino acids. The specimen sequenced was PBMCs. This chain connects TRBV7-8 to TRBJ2-5; 10 bases are a match to TRBD2. The end of the DNA is better explained by TRBJ2-7, so the J call may be wrong. The origin of this receptor is a man younger than 35 in good health and CMV-seronegative. The DNA of the CDR3 is TGTGCCAGCAGCCCTCGCGGGTGGACTAGCGGAGAGGCCAGTCACTACTACGAGCAGTACTTC. Translated, it gives CASSPRGWTSGEASHYYEQYF.